A single sample gave rise to the 2 T cell receptor beta chains below, sequenced in a study of blood T cell repertoires in COVID-19. The data were produced by immunoSEQ multiplex PCR, yet TCRdb's version contains in-frame clones alone and is incomplete. The sample lists 150,000 to 200,000 clones; 84% were seen once. Material for sequencing was peripheral blood. Receptors were obtained from an older woman with COVID-19, enrolled during active disease.

The genes are TRBV28 and TRBJ1-4; 9 nucleotides agree with TRBD1. Germline V gene lookup returns CDR1 MDHEN and CDR2 SYDVKM. The CDR3 is 14 residues long. After removal of 4 bases from V and 7 bases from J, the junction contained 4 bases not matched to a gene. The CDR3 is CASSSGTGSEKLFF. DNA of the CDR3: TGTGCCAGCAGTTCCGGGACAGGGAGTGAAAAACTGTTTTTT.

This sequence joins TRBV2 and TRBJ2-5, with D possibly being TRBD1 (6 bases). Looked up from germline, CDR1 is SNHLY and CDR2 is FYNNEI. The CDR3 is 14 residues long. The V gene lost 6 bases and the J gene lost 5 bases, with 16 bases spanning the gap. The CDR3 coding sequence is TGTGCCAGCAGGAGCGCCAGGGGAGAGGAGACCCAGTACTTC. Translated, it gives CASRSARGEETQYF. Full variable domain (remainder filled in from reference TRBV2 and TRBJ2-5): EPEVTQTPSHQVTQMGQEVILRCVPISNHLYFYWYRQILGQKVEFLVSFYNNEISEKSEIFDDQFSVERPDGSNFTLKIRSTKLEDSAMYFCASRSARGEETQYFGPGTRLLVL.